The T cell receptor beta chain under discussion was sequenced for a study of Ad26.COV2.S vaccination and SARS-CoV-2 variants. In the study overall: This donor came from the COV1001 trial of Ad26.COV2.S. Intramuscularly, Ad26.COV2.S was given either once or twice, 56 days apart. Study observations and caveats: Those who received vaccine or placebo ended up with similar non-spike TCR breadth. Higher spike-specific TCR breadth was found in vaccine recipients than in placebo recipients.

TCRdb keeps only in-frame clones here, not all; method: immunoSEQ multiplex PCR. The sample carries about 430,000 clones, 90% recorded once. The treatment here: 15 to 20 received Ad26.COV2.S at low or high dose, single or two shots; 5 received placebo; per-sample allocation not given. Samples analyzed were those drawn on day 63 after the first vaccine or placebo injection. Trimming removed 0 bases at V and 3 bases at J, with 3 bases between. From germline, CDR1 is SGHRS and CDR2 YFSETQ. CDR3 length: 13 amino acids. Comments on this clone: The antigen is not known.

The specimen comprised peripheral blood, sampled in a trial of Ad26.COV2.S vaccine versus placebo. The source is a person between 18 and 65 years old who received the Ad26.COV2.S COVID-19 vaccine or a placebo. The chain combines TRBV5-1 with TRBJ2-2; unclear D gene. The CDR3 is CASSLGYTGELFF. Here the CDR3 DNA reads TGCGCCAGCAGCTTGGGTTACACCGGGGAGCTGTTTTTT. Full variable domain (missing parts from reference TRBV5-1 and TRBJ2-2): KAGVTQTPRYLIKTRGQQVTLSCSPISGHRSVSWYQQTPGQGLQFLFEYFSETQRNKGNFPGRFSGRQFSNSRSEMNVSTLELGDSALYLCASSLGYTGELFFGEGSRLTVL.